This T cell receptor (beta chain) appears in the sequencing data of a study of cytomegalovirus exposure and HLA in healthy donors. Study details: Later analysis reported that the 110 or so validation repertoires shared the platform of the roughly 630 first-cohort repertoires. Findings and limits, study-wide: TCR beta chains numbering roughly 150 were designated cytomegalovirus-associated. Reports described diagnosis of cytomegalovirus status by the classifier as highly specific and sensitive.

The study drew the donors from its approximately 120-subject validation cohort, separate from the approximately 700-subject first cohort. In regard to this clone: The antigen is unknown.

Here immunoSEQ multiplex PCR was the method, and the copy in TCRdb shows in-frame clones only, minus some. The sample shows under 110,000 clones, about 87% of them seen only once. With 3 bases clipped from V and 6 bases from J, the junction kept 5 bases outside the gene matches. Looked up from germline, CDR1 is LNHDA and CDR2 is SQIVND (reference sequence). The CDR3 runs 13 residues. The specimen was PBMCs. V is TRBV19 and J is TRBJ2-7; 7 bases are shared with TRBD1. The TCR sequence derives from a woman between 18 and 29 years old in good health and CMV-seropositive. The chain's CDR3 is CASSMERGREQYF. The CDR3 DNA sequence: TGTGCCAGTAGTATGGAAAGGGGGCGCGAGCAGTACTTC.